These 15 T cell receptor beta chains came from one sample sequenced in a study of blood T cell repertoires in COVID-19. Produced via immunoSEQ multiplex PCR; TCRdb's table is partial and in-frame only. The sample has roughly 120,000 clones; approximately 80% are singletons. Sequencing was performed on peripheral blood. The receptors stem from a woman aged 60-75 years with acute or convalescent COVID-19.

This clone has a single count. The J gene is TRBJ2-1, the V gene TRBV25-1; D remains ambiguous. The CDR3 totals 15 residues. Germline V CDR1 and CDR2: MGHDK, SYGVNS. Between the trimmed V and J ends, which lost 1 base and 4 bases, there was a span of 11 bases. In DNA form, the CDR3 reads TGTGCCAGCAGTGAATCAAGAGTGATGTACAATGAGCAGTTCTTC. This gives the protein CASSESRVMYNEQFF.

This clone was recorded a few times. The J gene is TRBJ1-6, the V gene TRBV5-1; 9 bases are a match to TRBD1. Trimming cost V 3 bases and J 6 bases; bases outside gene matches: 7. This CDR3 region has 16 residues. CDR1 SGHRS and CDR2 YFSETQ come from the germline V gene. The CDR3 DNA reads TGCGCCAGCAGCTCGGGACAGGGTTGGGGTAATTCACCCCTCCACTTT. Amino acid sequence: CASSSGQGWGNSPLHF.

This clone was observed a handful of times. The chain employs TRBV6-4 and TRBJ1-2; 7 bases agree with TRBD1. The CDR3 covers 15 residues. Unmatched junction bases numbered 12, after V lost 7 bases and J lost 4 bases. In germline, CDR1 is MRHNA, CDR2 SNTAGT. CDR3 in amino acids: CASIFSDRQSYGYTF. The CDR3 DNA follows: TGTGCCAGCATATTTTCGGACAGGCAATCCTATGGCTACACCTTC.

The chain uses TRBV4-1 and TRBJ2-5; 11 positions agree with TRBD2. V lost 1 base, J lost 9 bases, and 10 bases stayed unmatched. The CDR3 is made up of 16 amino acids. Germline assignment: CDR1 MGHRA and CDR2 YSYEKL. In DNA, the CDR3 is TGCGCCAGCAGCCAAGGAACTAGCGGGGGTTTACGGGCCCAGTACTTC. It encodes CASSQGTSGGLRAQYF.

The chain employs TRBV3-1 (or the pseudogene TRBV3-2) and TRBJ2-5; TRBD1 agrees at 8 bases. The CDR3 spans 14 residues. V was pared by 3 bases and J by 3 bases, with 3 bases of the junction left unmatched. Germline V lookup: CDR1 LGHDT, CDR2 YNNKEL (reference sequence). CDR3 sequence reads: CASSHGTGEETQYF. The CDR3 DNA is TGTGCCAGCAGCCACGGGACAGGAGAAGAGACCCAGTACTTC.

This chain connects TRBV9 to TRBJ1-4, with 7 positions matching TRBD1. The CDR3 extends over 14 amino acids. Germline V gene sequence: CDR1 SGDLS, CDR2 YYNGEE. V lost 4 bases to trimming and J lost 6 bases; unmatched junction nucleotides: 6. CDR3 nucleotide sequence: TGTGCCAGCAGCCCCAGACAGGGCCATGAAAAACTGTTTTTT. Translating it yields CASSPRQGHEKLFF.

This clone was seen a few times. This same CDR3 is encoded by further DNA sequences in the sample. The rearrangement links TRBV18 to TRBJ1-1, with no clear D. The CDR3 is 14 amino acids. Germline assignment: CDR1 KGHSH and CDR2 LQKENI. V lost 0 bases to trimming and J lost 0 bases, with 5 bases between them. The CDR3, as DNA: TGTGCCAGCTCACCACCAAGCCTGAACACTGAAGCTTTCTTT. Protein: CASSPPSLNTEAFF.

This chain connects TRBV19 to TRBJ1-1; a weak D match, TRBD1 (6 bases). Deletions cut 3 bases from V and 5 bases from J, with 16 bases between. The CDR3 runs to 15 residues. CDR1 LNHDA and CDR2 SQIVND come from the germline V gene (reference sequence). CDR3 sequence reads: CASSILGALGTEAFF. Written as DNA, the CDR3 is TGTGCCAGTAGTATCTTGGGGGCCTTAGGTACTGAAGCTTTCTTT.

The V call is TRBV4-1, the J call TRBJ2-3; D gene unclear. The germline V gene encodes CDR1 MGHRA and CDR2 YSYEKL. CDR3 length: 15 amino acids. Deletions cut 0 bases from V and 2 bases from J, with 9 bases between. CDR3 loop: CASSQDPSPTDTQYF. The CDR3, as DNA: TGCGCCAGCAGCCAAGACCCCTCCCCCACAGATACGCAGTATTTT.

CDR3 amino acids: CASSSSSNSPLHF. CDR3 bases: TGTGCCAGCAGCTCGAGTTCGAATTCACCCCTCCACTTT. This chain joins TRBV5-6 and TRBJ1-6; no definite D call. CDR3 size: 13 residues. The V end lost 3 bases, the J end lost 7 bases, and 8 bases lay between the germline ends. Germline assignment: CDR1 SGHDT and CDR2 YYEEEE.

This clone was seen a few times. The V and J genes are TRBV6-5 and TRBJ1-6; D is undetermined. The germline V gene encodes CDR1 MNHEY and CDR2 SVGAGI. The CDR3 loop spans 13 amino acids. Trimming stripped 11 bases from V and 8 bases from J, with 16 bases between. This CDR3 is CAFSERGDSPLHF. As DNA, the CDR3 is TGTGCCTTCAGCGAAAGAGGAGATTCACCCCTCCACTTT.

This chain joins TRBV19 and TRBJ1-2, with 8 bases fitting TRBD1. CDR1 LNHDA and CDR2 SQIVND come from the germline V gene (reference sequence). The CDR3 covers 18 residues. With V trimmed by 0 bases and J by 7 bases, 16 bases remained unmatched. This CDR3 is CASSIESHGTGYFSGYTF. CDR3 sequence (DNA): TGTGCCAGTAGTATAGAAAGTCACGGGACAGGTTACTTCTCTGGCTACACCTTC.

This clone was detected once. This chain connects TRBV6-2 or TRBV6-3 to TRBJ2-1; 12 bases align to TRBD2. J gave up 4 bases and V 6 bases, and 4 bases lay outside the gene matches. The CDR3 is 15 amino acids. In germline, CDR1 is MNHEY, CDR2 SVGEGT. The CDR3 is CASSQLAGGYNEQFF. Written as DNA, the CDR3 is TGTGCCAGCAGCCAACTAGCGGGGGGTTACAATGAGCAGTTCTTC.

V usage is TRBV7-2 and J usage is TRBJ1-4; 9 nucleotides align to TRBD1. The ends lost 1 base at V and 5 bases at J; junction bases unmatched: 8. CDR3 size: 17 residues. Germline loops: CDR1 SGHTA, CDR2 FQGNSA. CDR3 nucleotides: TGTGCCAGCAGCTTAGGTTACCCCGGGACAGGGAATGAAAAACTGTTTTTT. Translation: CASSLGYPGTGNEKLFF.

In this sample, this clone turned up once. CDR3 in DNA: TGTGCCAGCAGCTTCAGCTATGGCTACACCTTC. Its protein is CASSFSYGYTF. The chain links TRBV5-6 to TRBJ1-2, with unresolved D. This CDR3 has 11 amino acids. Germline CDR1 is SGHDT and CDR2 is YYEEEE. Trimming took off 2 bases at V and 4 bases at J, with 3 bases between the two ends.